The present T cell receptor beta chain was sequenced within a study of T cells in Graves' hyperthyroidism and ophthalmopathy. General observations from the study: Ophthalmopathy stood apart from stable hyperthyroidism in a 13 V-J model.

The CDR3 contains 13 residues. Germline-derived CDR1 and CDR2 are SGHRS and YFSETQ. Trimming took off 4 bases at V and 8 bases at J, with 13 bases between the two ends. Researchers amplified the TCR beta CDR3 regions from RNA transcripts. The HTBI primer set drove a first-round RT-PCR of the TCR CDR3. TCRdb used MiXCR to reprocess the multiplex PCR reads, holding one entry per CDR3 protein. The sample shows roughly 510,000 distinct CDR3 sequences, under 25% of them seen only once. Newly diagnosed patients aged 18 to 65 had hyperthyroidism of under 2 months' duration. Clinical symptoms, serum thyroxine and TRAb, thyroid ultrasound and orbital computed tomography together formed the diagnostic basis. Source material for PBMCs was about 10 ml fresh peripheral blood. This clonotype was counted only a few times. What it binds is not known.

Sequencing was performed on blood. The sequence derives from a man aged 18 to 35 with Graves' hyperthyroidism. The rearrangement uses TRBV5-1 and TRBJ2-1; D is possibly TRBD1 (6 bases). CDR3 DNA: TGCGCCAGCAGCATCGGGGCAGGGGATGAGCAGTTCTTC. Its translation is CASSIGAGDEQFF.